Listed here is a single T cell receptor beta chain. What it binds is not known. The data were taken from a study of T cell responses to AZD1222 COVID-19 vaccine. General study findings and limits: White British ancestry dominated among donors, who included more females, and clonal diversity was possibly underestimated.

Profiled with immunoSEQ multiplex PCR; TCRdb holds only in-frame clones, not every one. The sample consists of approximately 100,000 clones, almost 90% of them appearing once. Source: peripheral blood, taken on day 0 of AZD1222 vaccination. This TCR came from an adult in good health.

The CDR3 protein is CASSPRTGNYGYTF. The CDR3 DNA is TGTGCCAGCAGTCCCCGGACAGGGAACTATGGCTACACCTTC. The chain is built from TRBV27 and TRBJ1-2; 8 bases are shared with TRBD1. V was clipped by 5 bases and J by 2 bases; unmatched bases: 4. The CDR3 sequence is 14 residues long. Germline values: CDR1 MNHEY, CDR2 SMNVEV (reference sequence).